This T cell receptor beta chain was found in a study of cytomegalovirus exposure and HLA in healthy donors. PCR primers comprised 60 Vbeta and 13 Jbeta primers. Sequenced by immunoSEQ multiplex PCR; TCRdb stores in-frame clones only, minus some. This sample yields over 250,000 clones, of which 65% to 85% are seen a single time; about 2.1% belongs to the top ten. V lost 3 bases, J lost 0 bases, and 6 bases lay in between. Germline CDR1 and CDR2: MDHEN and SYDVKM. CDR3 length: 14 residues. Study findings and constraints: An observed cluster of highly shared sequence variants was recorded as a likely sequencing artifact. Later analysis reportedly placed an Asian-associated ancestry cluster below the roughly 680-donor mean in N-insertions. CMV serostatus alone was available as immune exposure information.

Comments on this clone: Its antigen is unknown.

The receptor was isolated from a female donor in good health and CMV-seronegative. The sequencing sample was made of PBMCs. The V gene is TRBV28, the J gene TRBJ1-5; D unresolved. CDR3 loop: CASSFTSSNQPQHF. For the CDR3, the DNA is TGTGCCAGCAGTTTTACCAGTAGCAATCAGCCCCAGCATTTT.